Following are 2 T cell receptor beta chains from one sample sequenced in a study of shared clonotypes between healthy human individuals. The table came from immunoSEQ multiplex PCR; TCRdb's copy has only in-frame clones and leaves some out. Altogether more than 2 million clones are present, 85% to 95% being singletons, with the ten largest covering 0.13%. The sequencing input was naive CD4+ T cells sorted from blood. Described subset: CD45RA+ positively selected. These receptors came from a man aged 18 to 29 in good health.

This clone occurred once. This chain links TRBV5-3 with TRBJ2-7; the D gene is possibly TRBD1 (6 bases). TRBV5-3 is annotated as an ORF whose role is uncertain. The CDR3 contains 16 residues. Trimming stripped 1 base from V and 4 bases from J, with 18 bases between. The CDR3 sequence: CARSLKADSPLYEQYF. CDR3 DNA: TGTGCCAGAAGCTTGAAAGCGGACAGCCCCCTATACGAGCAGTACTTC.

Regarding this clone: Because the CDR3 is missing its conserved closing phenylalanine or tryptophan, this is likely a read error. The DNA is omitted, as the CDR3 cannot be located on it reliably, and the CDR3 follows TCRdb's listing. The chain combines TRBV15 with TRBJ2-4; TRBD2 is taken as the D call from the table, unchecked against the DNA. Germline CDR1 is LNHNV and CDR2 is YYDKDF (reference sequence). The CDR3 adds up to 8 amino acids, both ends counted. CDR3 amino acids: CATSSLRV.